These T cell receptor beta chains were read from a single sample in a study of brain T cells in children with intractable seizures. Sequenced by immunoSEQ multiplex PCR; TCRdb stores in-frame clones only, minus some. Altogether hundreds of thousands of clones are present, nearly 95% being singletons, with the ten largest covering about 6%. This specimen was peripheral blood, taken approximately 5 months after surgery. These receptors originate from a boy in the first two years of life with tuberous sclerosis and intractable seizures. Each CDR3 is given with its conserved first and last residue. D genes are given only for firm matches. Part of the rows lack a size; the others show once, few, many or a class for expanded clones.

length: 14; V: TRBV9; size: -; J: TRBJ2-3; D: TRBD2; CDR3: CASLSGDDTDTQYF; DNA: TGTGCCAGCCTTAGCGGGGACGATACAGATACGCAGTATTTT
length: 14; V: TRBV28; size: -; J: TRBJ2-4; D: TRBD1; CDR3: CASAPRTGLNIQYF; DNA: TGTGCCAGCGCCCCCCGGACAGGGTTAAACATTCAGTACTTC
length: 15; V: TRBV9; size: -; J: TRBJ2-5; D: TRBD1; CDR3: CASSVGDRGLETQYF; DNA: TGTGCCAGCAGCGTAGGGGACAGGGGCCTGGAGACCCAGTACTTC
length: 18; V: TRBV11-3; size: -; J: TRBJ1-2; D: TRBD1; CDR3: CASSLPQGARNYCYGYTF; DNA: TGTGCCAGCAGCTTACCACAGGGGGCCCGGAACTATTGCTATGGCTACACCTTC
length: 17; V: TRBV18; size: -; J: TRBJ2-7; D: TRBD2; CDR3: CASSPQDVVAGIYEQYF; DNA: TGTGCCAGCTCACCCCAGGATGTAGTAGCGGGGATCTACGAGCAGTACTTC
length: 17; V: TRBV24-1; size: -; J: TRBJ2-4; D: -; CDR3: CATSDGTHLEVKNIQYF; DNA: TGTGCCACCAGTGATGGGACTCACCTGGAGGTCAAAAACATTCAGTACTTC
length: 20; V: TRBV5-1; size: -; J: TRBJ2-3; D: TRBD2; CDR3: CASSPLGTSGGHPYTDTQYF; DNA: TGCGCCAGCAGCCCGTTGGGGACTAGCGGGGGGCATCCTTACACAGATACGCAGTATTTT
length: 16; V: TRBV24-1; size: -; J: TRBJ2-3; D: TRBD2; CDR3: CATSDVSSGSSDTQYF; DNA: TGTGCCACCAGTGATGTCTCTAGCGGGAGTTCAGATACGCAGTATTTT
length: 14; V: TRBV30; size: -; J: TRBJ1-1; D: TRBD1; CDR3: CAWSTGTGNTEAFF; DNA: TGTGCCTGGAGTACCGGGACAGGGAATACTGAAGCTTTCTTT
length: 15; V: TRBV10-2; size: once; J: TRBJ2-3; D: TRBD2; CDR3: CASSVLAGGSDTQYF; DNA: TGCGCCAGCAGTGTGCTAGCGGGAGGATCAGATACGCAGTATTTT
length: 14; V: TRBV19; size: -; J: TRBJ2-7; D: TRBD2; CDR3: CASTMGGYTDEQYF; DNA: TGTGCCAGTACTATGGGGGGGTACACGGACGAGCAGTACTTC
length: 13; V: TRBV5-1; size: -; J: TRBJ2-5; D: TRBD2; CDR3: CASSLASGETQYF; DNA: TGCGCCAGCAGCTTGGCTAGCGGGGAGACCCAGTACTTC
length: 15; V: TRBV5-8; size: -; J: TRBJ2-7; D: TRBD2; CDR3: CASRARAGETYEQYF; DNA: TGTGCCAGTCGCGCCAGGGCGGGGGAAACCTACGAGCAGTACTTC
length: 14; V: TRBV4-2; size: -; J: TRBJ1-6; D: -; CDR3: CASSQEGGRSPLHF; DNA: TGTGCCAGCAGCCAAGAAGGGGGGCGTTCACCCCTCCACTTT
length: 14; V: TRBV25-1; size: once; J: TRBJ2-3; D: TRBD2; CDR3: CASLERGGTDTQYF; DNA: TGTGCCAGCTTAGAGCGGGGGGGTACAGATACGCAGTATTTT
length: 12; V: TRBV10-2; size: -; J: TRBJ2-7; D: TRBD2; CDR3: CASSSGLYEQYF; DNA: TGCGCCAGCTCTAGCGGTCTTTACGAGCAGTACTTC
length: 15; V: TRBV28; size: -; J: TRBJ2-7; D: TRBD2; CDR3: CATHSTSGSSYEQYF; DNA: TGTGCCACCCATTCGACTAGCGGGAGTTCTTACGAGCAGTACTTC
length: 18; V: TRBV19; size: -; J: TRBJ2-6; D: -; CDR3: CASTSGPPPSTGANVLTF; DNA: TGTGCCAGTACTTCAGGACCGCCCCCAAGCACTGGGGCCAACGTCCTGACTTTC
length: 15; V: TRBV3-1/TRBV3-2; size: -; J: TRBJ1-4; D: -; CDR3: CASSQGVSSNEKLFF; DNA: TGTGCCAGCAGCCAAGGGGTATCAAGTAATGAAAAACTGTTTTTT
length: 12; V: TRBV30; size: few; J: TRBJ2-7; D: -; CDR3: CAWGPSRYEQYF; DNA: TGTGCCTGGGGTCCCTCCCGCTACGAGCAGTACTTC
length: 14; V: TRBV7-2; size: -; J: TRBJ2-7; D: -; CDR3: CASSWGLLSYEQYF; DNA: TGTGCCAGCAGCTGGGGACTCCTCTCCTACGAGCAGTACTTC
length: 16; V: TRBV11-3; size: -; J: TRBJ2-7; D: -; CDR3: CASSPLAKNVQYEQYF; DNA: TGTGCCAGCAGCCCTCTAGCGAAAAACGTCCAGTACGAGCAGTACTTC
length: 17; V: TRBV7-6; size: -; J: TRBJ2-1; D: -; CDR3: CASSPGGGDPSYNEQFF; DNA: TGTGCCAGCAGCCCGGGCGGCGGGGATCCCTCCTACAATGAGCAGTTCTTC
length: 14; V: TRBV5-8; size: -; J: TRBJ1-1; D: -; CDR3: CASSLAGKGTEAFF; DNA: TGTGCCAGCAGCTTAGCAGGGAAGGGCACTGAAGCTTTCTTT
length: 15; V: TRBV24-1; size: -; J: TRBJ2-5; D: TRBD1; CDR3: CATSDSDRGGQTQYF; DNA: TGTGCCACCAGTGACTCGGACAGGGGAGGGCAGACCCAGTACTTC
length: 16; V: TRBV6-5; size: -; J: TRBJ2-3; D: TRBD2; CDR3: CASSYGLAGGDDTQYF; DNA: TGTGCCAGCAGTTACGGACTAGCGGGGGGGGATGATACGCAGTATTTT
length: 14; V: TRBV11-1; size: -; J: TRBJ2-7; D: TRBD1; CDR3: CASSSGQGPYEQYF; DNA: TGTGCCAGCAGCTCGGGACAGGGCCCTTACGAGCAGTACTTC
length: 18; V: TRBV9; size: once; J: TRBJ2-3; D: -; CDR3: CASSVSGGLGLITDTQYF; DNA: TGTGCCAGCAGCGTAAGTGGAGGCCTAGGCCTTATCACAGATACGCAGTATTTT
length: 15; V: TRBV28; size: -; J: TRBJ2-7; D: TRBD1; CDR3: CASSWPGQGRYEQYF; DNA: TGTGCCAGCAGTTGGCCGGGACAGGGCCGCTACGAGCAGTACTTC
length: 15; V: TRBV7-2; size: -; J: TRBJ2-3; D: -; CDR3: CASIPGLLLTDTQYF; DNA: TGTGCCAGCATCCCGGGACTCCTACTCACAGATACGCAGTATTTT
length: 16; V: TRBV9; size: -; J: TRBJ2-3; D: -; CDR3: CASSVTSSASTDTQYF; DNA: TGTGCCAGCAGCGTTACCTCTAGCGCCAGCACAGATACGCAGTATTTT
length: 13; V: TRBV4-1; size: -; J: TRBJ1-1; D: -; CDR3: CASSHWKSSEAFF; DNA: TGCGCCAGCAGCCATTGGAAATCGTCTGAAGCTTTCTTT
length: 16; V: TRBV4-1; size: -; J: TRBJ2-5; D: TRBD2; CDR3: CASSQYGLAIQETQYF; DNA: TGCGCCAGCAGCCAATACGGACTAGCTATCCAAGAGACCCAGTACTTC
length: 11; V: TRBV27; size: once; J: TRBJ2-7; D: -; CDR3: CASSEGLAQYF; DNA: TGTGCCAGCAGTGAAGGTCTGGCGCAGTACTTC
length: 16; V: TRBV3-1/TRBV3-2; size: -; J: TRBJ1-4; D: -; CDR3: CASSQYDSSPGEKLFF; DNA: TGTGCCAGCAGCCAATACGACAGCAGCCCGGGCGAAAAACTGTTTTTT
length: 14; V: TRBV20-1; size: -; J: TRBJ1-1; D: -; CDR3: CSASEGRLNTEAFF; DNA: TGCAGTGCTAGTGAGGGGCGGCTGAACACTGAAGCTTTCTTT
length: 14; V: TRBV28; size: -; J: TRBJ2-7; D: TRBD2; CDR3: CASSETGGGYEQYF; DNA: TGTGCCAGCAGTGAAACGGGAGGGGGGTACGAGCAGTACTTC
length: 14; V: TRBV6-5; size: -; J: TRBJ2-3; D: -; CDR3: CASKTDYSTDTQYF; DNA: TGTGCCAGCAAGACAGATTATAGCACAGATACGCAGTATTTT
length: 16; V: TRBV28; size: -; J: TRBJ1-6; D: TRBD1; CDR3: CASSFDRGPRLNILHF; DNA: TGTGCCAGCAGTTTTGACAGGGGGCCCAGGCTGAACATCCTCCACTTT
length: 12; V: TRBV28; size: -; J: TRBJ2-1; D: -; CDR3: CASRAKYNEQFF; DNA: TGTGCCAGCAGGGCCAAATACAATGAGCAGTTCTTC
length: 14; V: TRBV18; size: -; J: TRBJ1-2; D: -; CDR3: CASSLRTESYGYTF; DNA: TGTGCCAGCTCACTTCGGACAGAAAGCTATGGCTACACCTTC
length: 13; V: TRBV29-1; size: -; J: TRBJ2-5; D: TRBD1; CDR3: CSAWTGWTETQYF; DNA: TGCAGCGCTTGGACAGGGTGGACAGAGACCCAGTACTTC
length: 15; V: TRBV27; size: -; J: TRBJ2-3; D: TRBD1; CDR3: CASSQGAPRTDTQYF; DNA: TGTGCCAGCAGTCAGGGGGCGCCCCGCACAGATACGCAGTATTTT
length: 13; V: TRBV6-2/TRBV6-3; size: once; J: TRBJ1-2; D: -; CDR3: CASSGRGNYGYTF; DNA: TGTGCCAGCAGCGGGAGAGGGAACTATGGCTACACCTTC
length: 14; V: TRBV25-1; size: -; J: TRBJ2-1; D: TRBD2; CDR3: CASSAREAYNEQFF; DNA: TGTGCCAGCAGTGCGCGGGAGGCTTACAATGAGCAGTTCTTC
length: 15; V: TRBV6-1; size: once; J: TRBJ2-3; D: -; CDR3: CASSNGPLGTDTQYF; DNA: TGTGCCAGCAGCAACGGGCCGCTCGGTACAGATACGCAGTATTTT
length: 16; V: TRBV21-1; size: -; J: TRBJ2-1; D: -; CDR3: CASIPVNRITNNEQFF; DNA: TGTGCCAGCATCCCTGTTAACCGGATAACTAATAATGAGCAGTTCTTC
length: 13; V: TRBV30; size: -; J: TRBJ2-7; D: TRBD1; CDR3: CAWSLRDRREQYF; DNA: TGTGCCTGGAGTCTCCGGGACAGGAGGGAGCAGTACTTC
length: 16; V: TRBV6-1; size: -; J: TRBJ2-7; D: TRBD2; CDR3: CASSVRRGSRFYEQYF; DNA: TGTGCCAGCAGTGTCCGCCGCGGGAGTAGGTTCTACGAGCAGTACTTC
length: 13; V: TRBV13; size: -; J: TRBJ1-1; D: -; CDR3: CASSLFMNTEAFF; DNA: TGTGCCAGCAGCCTATTTATGAACACTGAAGCTTTCTTT
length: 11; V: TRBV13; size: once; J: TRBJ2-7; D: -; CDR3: CASSLGYEQYF; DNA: TGTGCCAGCAGCCTCGGGTACGAGCAGTACTTC
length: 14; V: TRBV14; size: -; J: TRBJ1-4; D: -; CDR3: CASSQVGDREKLFF; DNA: TGTGCCAGCAGCCAAGTGGGGGATCGGGAAAAACTGTTTTTT
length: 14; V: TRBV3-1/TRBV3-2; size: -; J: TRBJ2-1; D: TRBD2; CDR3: CASSQDPASGSSIF; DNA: TGTGCCAGCAGCCAAGATCCGGCTAGCGGGAGTTCCATCTTC
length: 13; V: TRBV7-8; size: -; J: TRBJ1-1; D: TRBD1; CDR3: CASSGDRDTEAFF; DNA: TGTGCCAGCAGCGGAGACAGGGATACTGAAGCTTTCTTT
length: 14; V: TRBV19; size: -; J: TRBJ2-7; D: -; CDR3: CASSILGQSYEQYF; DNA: TGTGCCAGTAGTATCCTCGGACAGTCCTACGAGCAGTACTTC